Sequencing of this TCR beta chain was carried out in a study of blood T cell repertoires in COVID-19. As for the study in general: Collection of acute and convalescent COVID-19 samples took place in the United States, Italy and Spain. From T cells, B-cell-depleted T cells, or PBMCs came the material, which was cDNA or gDNA.

CDR1 and CDR2 (germline): LNHDA, SQIVND (reference sequence). Trimming cost V 5 bases and J 6 bases; bases outside gene matches: 12. The CDR3 runs to 16 residues. Authors' methods: Reference gene primer amplification in the assay estimated nucleated cell counts. Clones were read by immunoSEQ multiplex PCR, and TCRdb kept only the in-frame ones, dropping some. The DNA gave D and trimming, while V, J and clone size come from that table. Of around 250,000 clones listed, 70% to 90% are singletons. This receptor was taken from a man between 45 and 60 years old with active or convalescent COVID-19. Sample: peripheral blood. The chain combines TRBV19 with TRBJ2-2, with 7 bases fitting TRBD2. In DNA form, the CDR3 reads TGTGCCAGTAGTCTCCGGCGGGAGCGGGTGGCCGGGGAGCTGTTTTTT. Residues: CASSLRRERVAGELFF.